Following are 23 T cell receptor beta chains from one sample sequenced in a study of tissue T cells after allogeneic stem cell transplantation. TCRdb's table, derived via immunoSEQ multiplex PCR, lists solely in-frame clones and lacks some. The sample shows about 6,300 clones, about two thirds of them seen only once. Here the sequenced sample was tissue from the rectum, taken at autopsy. The receptors were sampled from a woman aged 18-49 years with breast cancer.

This clone was picked up one time. V usage is TRBV9 and J usage is TRBJ2-2, with D uncertain. V was cut by 0 bases and J by 2 bases, with 14 bases left in between. Germline CDR1 reads SGDLS; CDR2 reads YYNGEE. There are 17 residues in the CDR3. The CDR3 reads CASSVGVQVINTGELFF. The CDR3 DNA is TGTGCCAGCAGCGTAGGAGTCCAAGTAATTAACACCGGGGAGCTGTTTTTT.

By frequency in the sample, this clone is medium-sized. This specimen includes other DNA sequences encoding the same CDR3. The genes are TRBV5-4 and TRBJ2-7; D gene uncertain. CDR1 is SGHNT and CDR2 is YYREEE in the germline V gene (reference sequence). Trimming stripped 0 bases from V and 4 bases from J, with 11 bases between. The CDR3 totals 14 residues. Here the CDR3 DNA reads TGTGCCAGCAGCTTGGGTACAAGGGAATACGAGCAGTACTTC. It is translated as CASSLGTREYEQYF. Drawing the rest from reference TRBV5-4 and TRBJ2-7, the complete variable domain is ETGVTQSPTHLIKTRGQQVTLRCSSQSGHNTVSWYQQALGQGPQFIFQYYREEENGRGNFPPRFSGLQFPNYSSELNVNALELDDSALYLCASSLGTREYEQYFGPGTRLTVT.

The V call is TRBV28, the J call TRBJ2-7; D perhaps matches TRBD1 (6 bases). V lost 4 bases and J lost 7, with 20 bases in between. This CDR3 contains 15 residues. Per the germline V gene, CDR1 is MDHEN and CDR2 is SYDVKM. The CDR3 loop reads CASSSPGQKRGEQYF. The CDR3 DNA is TGTGCCAGCAGTTCTCCGGGACAAAAGAGGGGGGAGCAGTACTTC.

The chain combines TRBV11-2 with TRBJ2-2; D uncertain. Trimming cost V 5 bases and J 2 bases, with 9 bases left between them. Germline CDR1 and CDR2: SGHAT and FQNNGV. This CDR3 has 14 residues. In DNA form, the CDR3 reads TGTGCCAGCAGCACACCGCCAAACACCGGGGAGCTGTTTTTT. Its translation: CASSTPPNTGELFF.

CDR3 protein: CASSTYLRSQGGGYTF. CDR3 in DNA: TGCGCCAGCAGCACTTACCTCCGGTCCCAGGGGGGAGGCTACACCTTC. The chain has TRBV4-1 and TRBJ1-2, with 7 bases matching TRBD1. Per the germline V gene, CDR1 is MGHRA and CDR2 is YSYEKL. The CDR3 sequence is 16 residues long. V gave up 5 bases and J gave up 8 bases; unmatched junction bases: 17.

This clone has a handful of counts. The same CDR3 arises from other DNA sequences in this sample as well. The chain carries TRBV7-2 and TRBJ1-5, with 8 bases aligning to TRBD1. J gave up 5 bases and V 3 bases, and 0 bases lay outside the gene matches. The germline gives CDR1 SGHTA, CDR2 FQGNSA. The CDR3 length is 13 residues. In DNA, the CDR3 is TGTGCCAGCAGCTTGGACAGGGATCAGCCCCAGCATTTT. As protein: CASSLDRDQPQHF. Full variable domain (missing parts from reference TRBV7-2 and TRBJ1-5): GAGVSQSPSNKVTEKGKDVELRCDPISGHTALYWYRQSLGQGLEFLIYFQGNSAPDKSGLPSDRFSAERTGGSVSTLTIQRTQQEDSAVYLCASSLDRDQPQHFGDGTRLSIL.

The chain couples TRBV9 to TRBJ2-7; perhaps TRBD1 as D (5 bases). This CDR3 is built from 13 residues. V dropped 0 bases and J dropped 5 bases, with 9 bases sitting between them. Germline CDR1 SGDLS, CDR2 YYNGEE. DNA for the CDR3: TGTGCCAGCAGCGTAGAATTAGGGGACGAGCAGTACTTC. Protein: CASSVELGDEQYF.

This clone was observed a few times. CDR3: CASSTGTGVFGPQHF. The DNA of the CDR3 is TGTGCCAGCAGTACCGGGACAGGCGTATTCGGGCCCCAGCATTTT. V is TRBV6-2 or TRBV6-3 and J is TRBJ1-5, with 8 bases that match TRBD1. J lost 9 bases, V lost 5 bases, and 12 bases had no gene match. The CDR3 has 15 residues. Germline CDR1 and CDR2: MNHEY and SVGEGT.

V usage is TRBV10-3 and J usage is TRBJ1-1; TRBD1 matches at 7 bases. The germline V gene has CDR1 ENHRY and CDR2 SYGVKD. The CDR3 spans 15 residues. V was clipped by 0 bases and J by 1 base; unmatched bases: 2. The CDR3 coding sequence is TGTGCCATCAGTGAGTCGAGACAGGGGAACACTGAAGCTTTCTTT. This codes for CAISESRQGNTEAFF.

V and J are TRBV7-9 and TRBJ2-7, with 8 bases aligning to TRBD1. Germline lookup yields CDR1 SEHNR and CDR2 FQNEAQ (reference sequence). The length of the CDR3 is 16 residues. The junction had 10 bases not matched to a gene; V was cut back by 1 base and J by 5 bases. CDR3 coding DNA: TGTGCCAGCAGCTTAGAGTTTGGACAGGGAGGCAACGAGCAGTACTTC. It yields the protein CASSLEFGQGGNEQYF.

The chain is built from TRBV6-6 and TRBJ1-1; possibly TRBD1 for D (5 bases). Germline V lookup: CDR1 MNHNY, CDR2 SVGAGI (reference sequence). The CDR3 runs 12 residues. The germline V and J ends were trimmed by 6 bases and 5 bases, with 10 bases remaining between them. In DNA form, the CDR3 reads TGTGCCAGCAGACCGGGGGGGACTGAAGCTTTCTTT. It encodes CASRPGGTEAFF.

This clone occurred a few times. The chain has TRBV19 and TRBJ2-1; 8 nucleotides match TRBD1. Per the germline V gene, CDR1 is LNHDA and CDR2 is SQIVND (reference sequence). J was trimmed by 7 bases and V by 7 bases; bases with no gene match: 9. This CDR3 comprises 14 residues. The CDR3 reads CASTSRQGINEQFF. The CDR3 nucleotides are TGTGCCAGTACCTCGAGACAGGGGATAAATGAGCAGTTCTTC.

This clone occurred a few times. The V and J genes are TRBV9 and TRBJ1-1, with D uncertain. This CDR3 spans 14 amino acids. Per germline, CDR1 SGDLS and CDR2 YYNGEE. V was clipped by 1 base and J by 3 bases, with 10 bases between them. The DNA for the CDR3 is TGTGCCAGCAGCGTATGGGCGAGGGACACTGAAGCTTTCTTT. The encoded protein is CASSVWARDTEAFF.

V usage is TRBV5-4 and J usage is TRBJ2-2; 14 bases are shared with TRBD2. The CDR3 is made up of 16 amino acids. Germline V gene sequence: CDR1 SGHNT, CDR2 YYREEE (reference sequence). J was trimmed by 6 bases and V by 4 bases; bases with no gene match: 5. The CDR3 region has the DNA TGTGCCAGCAGCCCGGGACTAGCGGGAGCAGCCGGGGAGCTGTTTTTT. Translated: CASSPGLAGAAGELFF.

The V call is TRBV11-3, the J call TRBJ2-7; the D call may be TRBD1 or TRBD2 (5 bases each). The ends were cut back, 3 bases at V and 6 bases at J, with 9 bases in the middle. CDR3 length: 12 residues. Germline V gene lookup returns CDR1 SGHNT and CDR2 YENEEA. The CDR3 sequence: CASSLNGGEQYF. The CDR3 DNA reads TGTGCCAGCAGCTTGAATGGGGGCGAGCAGTACTTC.

The genes are TRBV6-1 and TRBJ2-3, with D perhaps TRBD2 (5 bases). The length of the CDR3 is 16 residues. Germline loops: CDR1 MNHNS, CDR2 SASEGT. The ends were cut back, 2 bases at V and 4 bases at J, with 16 bases in the middle. The CDR3 here is CASSERAAVSPDTQYF. The CDR3 region has the DNA TGTGCCAGCAGTGAACGAGCGGCTGTTAGCCCAGATACGCAGTATTTT.

The genes are TRBV29-1 and TRBJ1-1, with a tentative D call TRBD1 (5 bases). The ends were cut back, 5 bases at V and 5 bases at J, with 12 bases in the middle. Germline CDR1 is SQVTM and CDR2 is ANQGSEA. This CDR3 is 12 amino acids long. This chain's CDR3 is CSVQGLETEAFF. DNA of the CDR3: TGCAGCGTTCAGGGTTTGGAAACTGAAGCTTTCTTT.

This chain joins TRBV6-6 and TRBJ1-1; D is undetermined. The V gene lost 1 base and the J gene lost 4 bases, with 10 bases spanning the gap. The CDR3 extends over 14 amino acids. Germline values: CDR1 MNHNY, CDR2 SVGAGI (reference sequence). CDR3 residues: CASSYFPSGTEAFF. Here the CDR3 DNA reads TGTGCCAGCAGTTACTTCCCTTCGGGCACTGAAGCTTTCTTT.

The genes are TRBV20-1 and TRBJ2-1; 8 bases map to TRBD2. The length of the CDR3 is 16 residues. Germline V gives CDR1 DFQATT, CDR2 SNEGSKA (reference sequence). Germline trimming cut 3 bases from V and 5 bases from J; bases unmatched to any gene: 12. The CDR3 region has the DNA TGCAGTGCTAGTCCGTTCGGGAGGGCCGTGAACAATGAGCAGTTCTTC. This gives the protein CSASPFGRAVNNEQFF.

This clone was recorded once. The rearrangement joins TRBV7-2 to TRBJ2-6, with TRBD2 identical over 7 bases. The CDR3 covers 15 residues. The J segment lost 2 bases and the V segment lost 7 bases, leaving 5 bases of the junction unmatched. Germline V CDR1 and CDR2: SGHTA, FQGNSA. CDR3 in amino acids: CASTSGGPGANVLTF. The CDR3 DNA reads as TGTGCCAGCACCTCGGGGGGTCCTGGGGCCAACGTCCTGACTTTC.

The rearrangement uses TRBV18 and TRBJ2-2; D gene unclear. Germline CDR1 reads KGHSH; CDR2 reads LQKENI. V lost 1 base to trimming and J lost 1 base, with 1 base between them. This CDR3 spans 13 amino acids. The CDR3 nucleotides read TGTGCCAGCTCACCACAGAACACCGGGGAGCTGTTTTTT. Protein: CASSPQNTGELFF.

V gene TRBV15 combines with J gene TRBJ2-7; 10 bases line up with TRBD1. The CDR3 consists of 18 residues. Trimming took 2 bases from V and 0 from J; bases not matched to a gene: 10. Germline assignment: CDR1 LNHNV and CDR2 YYDKDF (reference sequence). CDR3 protein: CATSRQRRGTGVSYEQYF. The DNA of the CDR3 is TGTGCCACCAGCAGACAAAGAAGAGGGACAGGGGTCTCCTACGAGCAGTACTTC.

The rearrangement links TRBV5-4 to TRBJ2-1; possibly TRBD2 for D (7 bases). The CDR3 loop spans 17 amino acids. Germline loops: CDR1 SGHNT, CDR2 YYREEE (reference sequence). The V end was cut by 6 bases, the J end by 0 bases, with 19 bases between. The chain's CDR3 is CASTPRRGPSSYNEQFF. DNA for the CDR3: TGTGCCAGCACTCCACGGCGGGGGCCGTCCTCCTACAATGAGCAGTTCTTC.